This T cell receptor beta chain was captured by sequencing in a study of graft-versus-host responses after intestinal transplantation. The overall study: Isolated intestinal, liver-intestinal, or multivisceral transplants were what recipients had. All recipients were given anti-thymocyte globulin induction, and tacrolimus and steroids were then administered for roughly 3 years.

As regards this clone: The antigen is unknown.

J gave up 0 bases and V 0 bases, and 6 bases lay outside the gene matches. Germline V gene lookup returns CDR1 SGHDT and CDR2 YYEEEE. This CDR3 spans 17 amino acids. Libraries were prepared by immunoSEQ multiplex PCR; TCRdb keeps only in-frame clonotypes and omits some of them. The sample contains under 50,000 clones, around nine tenths of which appear only once. Study-wide results and limits: Recipient-marrow GvH clones were detected, some having first appeared in ileum or blood.

The sample was PBMCs, taken about 270 days after transplant. This sequence was found in a human patient who received an intestinal transplant, so some T cells may come from the graft donor. The gene calls are TRBV5-6 and TRBJ1-3; TRBD1 agrees at 7 bases. As DNA, the CDR3 is TGTGCCAGCAGCTTGGGGACAGGAGTCAGCTCTGGAAACACCATATATTTT. It specifies CASSLGTGVSSGNTIYF.